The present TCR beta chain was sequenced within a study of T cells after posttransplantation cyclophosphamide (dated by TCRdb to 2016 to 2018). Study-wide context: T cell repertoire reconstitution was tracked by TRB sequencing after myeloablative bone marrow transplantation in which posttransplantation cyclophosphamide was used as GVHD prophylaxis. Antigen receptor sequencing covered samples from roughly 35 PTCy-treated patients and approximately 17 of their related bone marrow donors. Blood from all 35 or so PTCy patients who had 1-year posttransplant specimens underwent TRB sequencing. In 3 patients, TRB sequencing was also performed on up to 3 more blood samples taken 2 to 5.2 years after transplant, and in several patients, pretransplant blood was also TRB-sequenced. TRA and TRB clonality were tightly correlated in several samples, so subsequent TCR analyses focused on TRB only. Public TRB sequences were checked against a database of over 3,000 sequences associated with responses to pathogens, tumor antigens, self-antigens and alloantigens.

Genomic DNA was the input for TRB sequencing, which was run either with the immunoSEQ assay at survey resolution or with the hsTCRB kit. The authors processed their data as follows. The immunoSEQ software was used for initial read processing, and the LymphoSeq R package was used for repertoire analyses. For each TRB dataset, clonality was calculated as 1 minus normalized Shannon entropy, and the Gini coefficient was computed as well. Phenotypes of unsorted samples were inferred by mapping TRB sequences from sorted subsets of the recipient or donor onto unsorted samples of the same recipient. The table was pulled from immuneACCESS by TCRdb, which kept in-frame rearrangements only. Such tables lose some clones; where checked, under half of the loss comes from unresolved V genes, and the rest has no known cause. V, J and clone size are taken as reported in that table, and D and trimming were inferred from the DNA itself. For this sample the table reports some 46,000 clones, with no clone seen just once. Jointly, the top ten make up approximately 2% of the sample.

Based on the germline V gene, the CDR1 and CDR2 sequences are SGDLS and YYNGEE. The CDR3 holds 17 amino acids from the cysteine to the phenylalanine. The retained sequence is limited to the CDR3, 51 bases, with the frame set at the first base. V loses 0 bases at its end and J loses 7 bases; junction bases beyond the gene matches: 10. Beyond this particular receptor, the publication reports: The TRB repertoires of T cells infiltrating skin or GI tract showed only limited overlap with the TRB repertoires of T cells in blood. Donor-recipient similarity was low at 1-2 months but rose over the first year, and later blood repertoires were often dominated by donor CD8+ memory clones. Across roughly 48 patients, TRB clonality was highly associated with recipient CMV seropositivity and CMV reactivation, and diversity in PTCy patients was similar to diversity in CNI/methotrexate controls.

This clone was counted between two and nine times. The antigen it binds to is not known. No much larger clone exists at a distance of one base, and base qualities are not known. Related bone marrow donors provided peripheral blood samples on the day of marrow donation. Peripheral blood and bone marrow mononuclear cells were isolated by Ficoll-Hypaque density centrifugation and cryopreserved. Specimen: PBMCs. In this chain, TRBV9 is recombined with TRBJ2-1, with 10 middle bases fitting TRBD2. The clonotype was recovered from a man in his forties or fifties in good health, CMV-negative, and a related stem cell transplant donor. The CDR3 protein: CASSVVGSGRAGNEQFF. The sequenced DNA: TGTGCCAGCAGCGTAGTGGGGAGCGGGAGGGCCGGAAATGAGCAGTTCTTC.